This TCR beta chain comes out of a study of cytomegalovirus exposure and HLA in healthy donors (dated by TCRdb to the late 2010s). The study in broad terms: An earlier analysis of roughly 570 of the donors reported 276 Gb of sequence data and 117 million unique TCR beta sequences obtained from roughly 180 million T cells. Approximately 300 gigabases of sequencing data and 70 million to 95 million unique TCR sequences made up an early release that covered nearly 650 HLA-typed donors. Of the 398 genotyped donors, around 81% fell in the genetic ancestry cluster associated with self-reported Caucasian donors. The study aimed to test whether signatures of past pathogen exposure could be identified by cataloging public T cell receptors. The study used immunosequencing to profile the T cell repertoires of hundreds of subjects and linked those repertoires to cytomegalovirus serostatus. A separate validation cohort of roughly 110 different subjects was used in addition to the 666-subject first cohort. To predict cytomegalovirus infection status, the study brought together high-throughput TCR immunosequencing, statistical association of individual TCRs with disease status, and machine learning. A later analysis re-examined previously published TCR beta repertoires from roughly 720 donors and added high-resolution HLA genotyping to investigate patterns of TCR occurrence. Rather than using new phenotypic data, the later analysis identified candidate immune exposures from TCR beta sequences and from how often those sequences occurred across donors. To decide whether each TCR beta V gene segment behaved as functional or pseudogenic, an earlier analysis of fewer than 750 of the donors relied on high-throughput TCR beta sequencing. Donor age, sex, ethnicity and CMV serostatus were compiled together with the repertoire data. A later genetic analysis used genome-wide SNP genotypes for about 60% of the 666 donors, treating that subset as a discovery cohort. Every repertoire in the discovery cohort had been generated on one and the same sequencing platform. HLA typing included class I and class II loci at four-digit resolution. The number of typed donors differed by locus: about 620-640 for A, B, C, DRB1 and DQB1; 522 for DQA1; 606 for DPA1; and some 430 for DPB1. Five DR-DQ haplotypes were handled as single units for association and clustering because linkage in the cohort was strong. Across approximately 400 genotyped donors of the cohort, an average of about 240,000 unique TCR beta nucleotide sequences per donor were sequenced, and approximately 17% of those sequences were non-productive.

In total, about 650 healthy bone marrow donors made up the cohort. Cohort members were all nominally healthy when sampled, although unrecorded immune exposures were likely present. The donor was CMV seropositive and belonged to the group of 250 to 300 seropositive cohort members. A peripheral blood sample was provided by each donor, and peripheral blood mononuclear cells were used for TCR beta sequencing. The Qiagen DNeasy Blood Extraction Kit was used to extract genomic DNA from the blood cell samples. To prepare the library, the immunoSEQ multiplex PCR assay was applied. For the multiplex PCR, a mixture combining 60 forward primers for TCR Vbeta segments and 13 reverse primers for TCR Jbeta segments was used. A multiplex PCR assay on genomic DNA amplified the CDR3 region of rearranged TCR beta genes. Amplified TCR beta libraries were sequenced as 87-base-pair reads on the Illumina HiSeq System. On the study's bioinformatics: A later analysis tallied approximately 87 million unique TCR beta chains across the 600 to 700 repertoires, and about 12 million of those chains were shared by two or more donors. Raw reads were error-corrected and collapsed into unique sequences by a nearest-neighbor algorithm in which closely related sequences were merged to remove PCR and sequencing errors. To assign V, D and J gene segments, CDR3 sequences were aligned to IMGT reference sequences. Each retained sequence needed at least a six-nucleotide match to both a V gene segment and a J gene segment. Rearrangements were classified as productive when the CDR3 lacked stop codons and remained in frame with V and J, and all other rearrangements were classified as non-productive. Following IMGT convention, CDR3 was defined as the stretch from the second conserved V-encoded cysteine up to the conserved J-encoded phenylalanine. Sequences without an unambiguous match to a single V gene segment were excluded from the earlier analysis of about 600 of the donors. An earlier analysis of about 600 of the donors called V segments functional above 56.7% productive rearrangements and segregating when the between-donor standard deviation exceeded 5%. A statistical classification framework was built for diagnosing cytomegalovirus status from the catalog of TCR beta chain sequences. V and J gene assignment, in a later analysis, came from comparing TCR nucleotide sequences with IMGT/GENE-DB human TR gene sequences. Using the TCRdist pipeline, a later analysis assigned CDR3 sequences along with most-parsimonious VDJ recombination scenarios. In a later analysis, each TCR beta chain was defined by its CDR3 amino acid sequence together with its V-gene family, and reads without a unique V-gene family were excluded. A later analysis removed 500 to 600 highly shared, low-generation-probability nucleotide sequences to deal with suspected cross-contamination and a sequencing artifact. In a later analysis, a clonal expansion index was calculated for each public chain from normalized within-repertoire ranks of inferred template counts. In a later analysis, generation probabilities were computed using a VDJ recombination model fitted to out-of-frame rearrangements, and the results were checked against IGoR. A later analysis scored TCR-TCR, TCR-HLA and TCR-CMV co-occurrence with hypergeometric tests, applying a repertoire-size bias correction to TCR pairs. In a later analysis, false discovery rates were estimated by permuting HLA or CMV assignments 20 times. A later analysis grouped co-occurring TCRs with DBSCAN, adding TCRdist sequence similarity when clustering within HLA-allele-positive subsets. Co-occurrence clustering excluded repertoires with fewer than 30,000 or more than 120,000 public chains, plus five with anomalous nucleotide sharing. The clones in this table, taken by TCRdb from immuneACCESS, are in-frame only. Not every clone is retained; where verified, under half of the shortfall comes from an unresolved V gene, and the cause of the rest is unknown. The V and J calls and clone size are taken from that table; D and trimming were inferred from the DNA. The sample table shows about 190,000 clones, and 80% to 85% are seen once. Of the sample, roughly 6.3% is held by the ten largest clones.

Worth noting for this clone: Its antigen is currently not known. Within one base of it there is no much larger clone, and no base qualities were kept.

The CDR1 and CDR2 encoded by the germline V gene are SQVTM and ANQGSEA. The CDR3 spans 18 residues, from the cysteine through the phenylalanine. Here the CDR3 DNA is all that survives: 54 bases in frame from base 1. The germline V and J ends show losses of 4 bases and 1 base respectively, and no gene match explains 19 bases of the junction. What the authors observed across the whole study: This cohort had only TCR beta chains sequenced, and the lack of alpha or paired-chain data limited which features could be detected. According to a later genetic analysis, donors in an Asian-associated ancestry cluster had fewer N-insertions in productive TCRs than the roughly 670-donor mean. While some public TCRs were present in many individuals, most TCR sequences turned up only very rarely across donors. Several of the top co-occurrence clusters appeared to be linked to parvovirus B19, influenza, CMV and Epstein-Barr virus, according to a later analysis. Presence/absence analyses assumed roughly uniform sequencing depth across donors, an assumption that may not hold. The 87-base-pair reads could not distinguish some IMGT-functional V segments, including TRBV6-2 and TRBV6-3, so those segments were excluded. About 17 rarely observed V segments, including chromosome 9 orphons, were excluded from the earlier analysis of about 610 of the donors because counts were too low. A further reported finding was that TCR beta sequences accurately predicted the HLA-A and HLA-B alleles for most subjects in the first cohort. At a false discovery rate of 0.05, a later analysis linked approximately 18,000 TCR beta sequences to specific HLA alleles. It was suggested by the authors that the approach could potentially be generalized to other disease states and immunological phenotypes. According to a later analysis, TCR association rates differed among HLA loci, with DRB1 alleles showing the most associated TCRs and HLA-C alleles showing the fewest. A later analysis found that most CMV-associated TCR beta chains appeared HLA-restricted, with HLA associations seemingly driven largely by CMV exposure. The study gave a list of some 150 TCR beta chains associated with cytomegalovirus. In a later analysis, HLA-associated TCR beta chains showed more clonal expansion and lower generation probabilities than non-associated chains that were equally common. A group of highly shared sequence variants was considered likely to be a technical artifact of the sequencing pipeline. Correlated functional status among segregating V segments might reflect linkage disequilibrium, but an unknown experimental factor could not be ruled out. Immune exposure information for the cohort was limited to CMV serostatus. A few of the identified cytomegalovirus-associated TCR beta chains were confirmed in vitro to be specific for cytomegalovirus antigens. A later genetic analysis associated a missense DCLRE1C variant with V-gene and J-gene trimming of TCR beta chains, and an independent cohort replicated the association. The classifier was reported to diagnose cytomegalovirus status with high specificity and sensitivity in both the original cohort and the validation cohort. Assigning TCR associations to individual alleles was difficult when HLA alleles, especially DR and DQ, strongly co-occurred. Because HLA typing was unavailable for some donors at each locus, only the typed subset was used in association tests. Broadly in line with IMGT annotations, most TCR beta V segments showed up in productive rearrangements about 87% or about 30% of the time in an earlier analysis of roughly 590 of the donors.

The sequence links TRBV29-1 to TRBJ2-7; 7 bases in the middle match TRBD1. Sequenced material: PBMCs. The TCR sequence derives from a man aged 35-49 years in good health and CMV-seropositive. At the DNA level, the sequence is TGCAGCGTTGGGGGGCGGACAGGCCCCTCCGACGCGTCCTACGAGCAGTACTTC. This yields the protein CSVGGRTGPSDASYEQYF.